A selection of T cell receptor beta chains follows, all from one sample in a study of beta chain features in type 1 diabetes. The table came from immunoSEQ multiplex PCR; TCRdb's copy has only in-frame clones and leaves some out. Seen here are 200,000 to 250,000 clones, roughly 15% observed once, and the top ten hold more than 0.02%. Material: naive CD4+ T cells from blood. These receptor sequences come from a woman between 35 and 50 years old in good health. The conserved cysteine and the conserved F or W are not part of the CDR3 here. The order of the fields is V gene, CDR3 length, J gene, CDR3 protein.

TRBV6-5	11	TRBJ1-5	ASRGGQRQPQH
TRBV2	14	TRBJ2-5	ASSGFGQGRGETQY
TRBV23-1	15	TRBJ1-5	ASSQSRGGFSNQPQH
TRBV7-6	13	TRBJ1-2	ASSPAGTPNYGYT
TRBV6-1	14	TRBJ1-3	ASSGGLTNSGNTIY
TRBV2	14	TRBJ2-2	ASSRDRGIRTGELF
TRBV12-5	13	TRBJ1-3	ASVPDRGSGNTIY
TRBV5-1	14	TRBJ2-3	ASSLRGTGGTDTQY
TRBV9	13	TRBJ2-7	ASSVELAGLHEQY
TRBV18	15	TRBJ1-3	ASSPVGGRVDGNTIY
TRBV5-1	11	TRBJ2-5	ASRSTGVETQY
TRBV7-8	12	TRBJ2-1	ASSPSRTWDEQF
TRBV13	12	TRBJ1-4	ASSFWTGTEKLF
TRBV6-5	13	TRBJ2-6	ASTGGGPGANVLT
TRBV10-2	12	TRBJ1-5	ASRPGQGLQPQH
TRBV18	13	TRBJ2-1	ASSLRTGADNEQF
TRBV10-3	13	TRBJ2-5	AISESTGGRETQY
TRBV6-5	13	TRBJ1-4	ASKRRGQGDEKLF
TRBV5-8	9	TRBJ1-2	ASRPRGGYT
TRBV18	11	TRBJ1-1	ASSPLKNTEAF
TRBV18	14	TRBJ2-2	ASSPKNRGVTGELF
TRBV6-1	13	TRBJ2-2	ASAYSTALAGELF
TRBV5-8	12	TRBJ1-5	ASSGDRGRQPQH
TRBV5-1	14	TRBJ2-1	ASSLGGGSSYNEQF
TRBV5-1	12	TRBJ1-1	EQPGPAWDTEAF
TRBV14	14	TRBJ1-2	ASSQALGQGAYGYT
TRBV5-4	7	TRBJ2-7	ASPYEQY
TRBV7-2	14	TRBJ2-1	ASSRWASGGYNEQF
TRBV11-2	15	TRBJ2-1	ASSLERGLAGGLSQF
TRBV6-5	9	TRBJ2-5	ASSSSGTQY
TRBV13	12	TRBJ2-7	ASSLGQTSYEQY
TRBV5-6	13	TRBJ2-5	ASSSGTGVQETQY
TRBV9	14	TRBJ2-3	ASSVGGEVGTDTQY
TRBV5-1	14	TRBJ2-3	ASRLPGLAGGDTQY
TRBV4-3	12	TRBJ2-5	ASSLAEQQETQY
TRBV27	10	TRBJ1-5	ASGGDGQPQH
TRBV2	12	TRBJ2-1	ASSARGGQNEQF
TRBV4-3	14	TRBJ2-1	ASSQLAGGAYNEQF
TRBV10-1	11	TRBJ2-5	ASSGTGKETQY
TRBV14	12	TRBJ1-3	ASSQTDPGNTIY
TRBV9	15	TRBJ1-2	ASSVNTATPPLYGYT
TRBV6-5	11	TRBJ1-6	ASTYRGFHPLH
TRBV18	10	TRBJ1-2	ASSRQNYGYT
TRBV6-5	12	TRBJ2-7	ASSLGLAGAEQY
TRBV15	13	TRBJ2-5	ATSRDRQAQETQY
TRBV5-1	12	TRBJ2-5	ASSSDRGRKTQY
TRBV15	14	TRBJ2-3	ATSREVAGNLDTQY
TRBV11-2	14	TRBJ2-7	ASSLRSGTSSHEQY